A single sample is the source of the 4 T cell receptor beta chains below, sequenced in a study of T cell responses to AZD1222 COVID-19 vaccine. Here immunoSEQ multiplex PCR was the method, and the copy in TCRdb shows in-frame clones only, minus some. The sample holds 130,000 to 150,000 clones, around 91% seen once. The sample consisted of peripheral blood, taken on day 0 of AZD1222 vaccination. These receptors all come from an adult in good health.

The chain combines TRBV28 with TRBJ2-1; possibly TRBD1 or TRBD2 for D (5 bases each). This CDR3 region has 13 residues. CDR1 and CDR2 from the germline V gene are MDHEN and SYDVKM. V lost 8 bases, J lost 5 bases, and 13 bases lay in between. The CDR3: CASGRGPDNEQFF. As DNA, the CDR3 is TGTGCCAGCGGTCGGGGCCCGGACAATGAGCAGTTCTTC. The whole variable domain, filled in from reference TRBV28 and TRBJ2-1, reads DVKVTQSSRYLVKRTGEKVFLECVQDMDHENMFWYRQDPGLGLRLIYFSYDVKMKEKGDIPEGYSVSREKKERFSLILESASTNQTSMYLCASGRGPDNEQFFGPGTRLTVL.

In this sample, this clone turned up once. The chain combines TRBV6-6 with TRBJ1-1; the match to TRBD1 covers 8 bases. The V and J ends lost 2 bases and 4 bases, in that order; junction bases with no gene match: 6. This CDR3 region has 15 residues. From germline, CDR1 is MNHNY and CDR2 SVGAGI (reference sequence). CDR3 in DNA: TGTGCCAGCAGTTACGGTGGACAGGGAGGCACTGAAGCTTTCTTT. Protein product: CASSYGGQGGTEAFF.

The chain recombines TRBV24-1 with TRBJ2-1; 7 bases map to TRBD1. V was pared by 4 bases and J by 6 bases, with 8 bases of the junction left unmatched. This CDR3 has 15 residues. Per germline, CDR1 KGHDR and CDR2 SFDVKD. In nucleotides, the CDR3 is TGTGCCACCAGTGACATCCGGGACAGCGGCAATGAGCAGTTCTTC. Protein: CATSDIRDSGNEQFF.

Concerning this clone itself: The sample holds other DNA sequences that translate to the same CDR3. The V call is TRBV6-5, the J call TRBJ1-5; 7 bases match TRBD1. The CDR3 covers 14 residues. CDR1 and CDR2 (germline): MNHEY, SVGAGI. Trimming took 6 bases from V and 7 from J; bases not matched to a gene: 9. The CDR3 reads CASSPDRDGQPQHF. The CDR3 nucleotides are TGTGCCAGCAGCCCCGACAGGGACGGACAGCCCCAGCATTTT.